Sequencing of this TCR beta chain was carried out in a study of OX40 agonist ivuxolimab in advanced cancers. Study information: Patients enrolled in dose escalation were diagnosed with hepatocellular carcinoma, melanoma, renal cell or head and neck cancer.

Trimming took off 6 bases at V and 5 bases at J, with 7 bases between the two ends. There are 11 residues in the CDR3. CDR1 and CDR2 from the germline V gene are MDHEN and SYDVKM. The protocol was immunoSEQ multiplex PCR, while the TCRdb copy is restricted to in-frame clones and leaves out a portion. The top ten hold 45% to 55% of the sample, which has 48,000 or so clones, 85% to 90% seen once. V is TRBV28 and J is TRBJ2-5, with D unresolved. The specimen comprised CD4+ or CD8+ T cells sorted from blood, sampled in a trial of the OX40 agonist ivuxolimab. The sequence came from an adult with an advanced solid tumor such as melanoma, head and neck, liver or kidney cancer. The CDR3 loop reads CASRRHETQYF. The DNA for the CDR3 is TGTGCCAGCAGGCGTCACGAGACCCAGTACTTC.